The rows below give T cell receptor beta chains drawn from one sample of a study of OX40 agonist ivuxolimab in advanced cancers. Only in-frame clones appear in the TCRdb table, and some are missing; sequencing was by immunoSEQ multiplex PCR. In the table there are about 110,000 clones, roughly 90% of which are singletons. The starting material was CD4+ or CD8+ T cells sorted from blood, obtained in a trial of the OX40 agonist ivuxolimab. All receptors derive from an adult with an advanced solid tumor such as melanoma, head and neck, liver or kidney cancer. CDR3s include the opening cysteine and the closing phenylalanine or tryptophan. Fields, in order: CDR3 protein, V gene, J gene.

CDR3aa: CASSEGTGRYEQYF; v_gene: TRBV6-1; j_gene: TRBJ2-7
CDR3aa: CASSSQGLNTEAFF; v_gene: TRBV5-1; j_gene: TRBJ1-1
CDR3aa: CSVRETVLQPQHF; v_gene: TRBV29-1; j_gene: TRBJ1-5
CDR3aa: CASSQYGGGYEQYF; v_gene: TRBV6-1; j_gene: TRBJ2-7
CDR3aa: CASWGGRGTSYNEQFF; v_gene: TRBV2; j_gene: TRBJ2-1
CDR3aa: CASSPGGSSYEQYF; v_gene: TRBV9; j_gene: TRBJ2-7
CDR3aa: CASSYSGTGVEKLFF; v_gene: TRBV6-6; j_gene: TRBJ1-4
CDR3aa: CATSRDYGNNYEQYF; v_gene: TRBV15; j_gene: TRBJ2-7
CDR3aa: CASSRGTANTGELFF; v_gene: TRBV7-3; j_gene: TRBJ2-2
CDR3aa: CASSLSLGGLSNQPQHF; v_gene: TRBV28; j_gene: TRBJ1-5
CDR3aa: CASSPLGDRGFNTF; v_gene: TRBV6-5; j_gene: TRBJ1-2
CDR3aa: CASSLFPGSSYEQYF; v_gene: TRBV7-2; j_gene: TRBJ2-7
CDR3aa: CASSVDPRDTYEQYF; v_gene: TRBV9; j_gene: TRBJ2-7
CDR3aa: CASSLAQWDTQYF; v_gene: TRBV13; j_gene: TRBJ2-3
CDR3aa: CASSLSRGGETQYF; v_gene: TRBV5-6; j_gene: TRBJ2-5
CDR3aa: CASSRADRETGELFF; v_gene: TRBV6-5; j_gene: TRBJ2-2
CDR3aa: CASSRWTGGTDTQYF; v_gene: TRBV7-3; j_gene: TRBJ2-3
CDR3aa: CASSFLVGGELFF; v_gene: TRBV7-3; j_gene: TRBJ2-2
CDR3aa: CASSIVVDSGGYTF; v_gene: TRBV19; j_gene: TRBJ1-2
CDR3aa: CASSLEAASGNTIYF; v_gene: TRBV11-2; j_gene: TRBJ1-3
CDR3aa: CASSDTVATEAFF; v_gene: TRBV6-1; j_gene: TRBJ1-1
CDR3aa: CASRGASTATYEQYF; v_gene: TRBV6-5; j_gene: TRBJ2-7
CDR3aa: CASSVTAPTEAFF; v_gene: TRBV2; j_gene: TRBJ1-1
CDR3aa: CASSPLALDSEAFF; v_gene: TRBV18; j_gene: TRBJ1-1
CDR3aa: CASSRLQGLGLAGGSYEQYF; v_gene: TRBV5-1; j_gene: TRBJ2-7
CDR3aa: CASSPQGGGTDTQYF; v_gene: TRBV9; j_gene: TRBJ2-3
CDR3aa: CASSLDRAEQYF; v_gene: TRBV27; j_gene: TRBJ2-7
CDR3aa: CAITVDPDQPQHF; v_gene: TRBV10-3; j_gene: TRBJ1-5
CDR3aa: CASSMDGSYNEQFF; v_gene: TRBV19; j_gene: TRBJ2-1
CDR3aa: CSVATGDQPQHF; v_gene: TRBV29-1; j_gene: TRBJ1-5
CDR3aa: CASRSENTGELFF; v_gene: TRBV6-5; j_gene: TRBJ2-2
CDR3aa: CASSAGTKSTDTQYF; v_gene: TRBV6-1; j_gene: TRBJ2-3
CDR3aa: CASSRDRDEQYF; v_gene: TRBV7-8; j_gene: TRBJ2-7
CDR3aa: CASSLAPISNYGYTF; v_gene: TRBV27; j_gene: TRBJ1-2
CDR3aa: CASTNYGTGNQPQHF; v_gene: TRBV6-1; j_gene: TRBJ1-5
CDR3aa: CASSIGGELFF; v_gene: TRBV19; j_gene: TRBJ2-2
CDR3aa: CASSVSRGRKGDTEAFF; v_gene: TRBV6-1; j_gene: TRBJ1-1
CDR3aa: CASRGTGRTEAFF; v_gene: TRBV6-1; j_gene: TRBJ1-1
CDR3aa: CASSLGVAVSTDTQYF; v_gene: TRBV5-1; j_gene: TRBJ2-3
CDR3aa: CAWSGTGVGQPQHF; v_gene: TRBV30; j_gene: TRBJ1-5
CDR3aa: CASSIDRNEQFF; v_gene: TRBV19; j_gene: TRBJ2-1